The T cell receptor (beta chain) under discussion was sequenced for a study of control samples from healthy donors and cancer patients. This CDR3 is 17 amino acids long. The V gene's germline CDR1 is MGHRA and CDR2 YSYEKL. The V segment lost 0 bases and the J segment 3 bases; nucleotides outside the gene matches: 5. TCRdb's table, derived via immunoSEQ multiplex PCR, lists solely in-frame clones and lacks some. This sample yields 120,000 to 150,000 clones, of which roughly 92% are seen a single time; about 11% belongs to the top ten. The sequenced material came from blood. The origin of this receptor is a man aged 25 to 40 in good health. This chain links TRBV4-1 with TRBJ2-3, with 11 bases matching TRBD2. The CDR3 DNA sequence: TGCGCCAGCAGCCAAGATACTAGCGGGAGTGTTACAGATACGCAGTATTTT. Translation: CASSQDTSGSVTDTQYF.